Listed below are T cell receptor beta chains from one sample, sequenced in a study of identical twins. TCRdb fed the 5' RACE reads into MiXCR, producing one record per CDR3 protein. The repertoire holds approximately 500,000 distinct CDR3 sequences, with roughly 24% as singletons. The same specimen was also included in a second study, on T cells expressing NK-cell markers.

The specimen was CD4+ T cells sorted from blood. The receptors come from a woman between 18 and 29 years old in good health. Both conserved end residues are part of each CDR3. The order of the fields is CDR3 DNA, CDR3 protein, V gene, D gene, clone size, J gene. A D gene is named only where the DNA matches it firmly. The size of a clone is reported for some rows only, either as once, few or many, or as a class for expanded clones.

CDR3 DNA: TGCAGCGTTGTGGGACAGGGGTCCGGCTACACCTTC; CDR3 protein: CSVVGQGSGYTF; V gene: TRBV29-1; D gene: TRBD1; clone size: .; J gene: TRBJ1-2
CDR3 DNA: TGTGCCAGCTCAGAACAGGGTTACTACGAGCAGTACTTC; CDR3 protein: CASSEQGYYEQYF; V gene: TRBV18; D gene: .; clone size: .; J gene: TRBJ2-7
CDR3 DNA: TGTGCCACCGCGGGACATACGGGAGAGCAGTACTTC; CDR3 protein: CATAGHTGEQYF; V gene: TRBV10-3; D gene: .; clone size: .; J gene: TRBJ2-7
CDR3 DNA: TGCAGTGGAACAGAGCGAGGGGACTCACCCCTCCACTTT; CDR3 protein: CSGTERGDSPLHF; V gene: TRBV20-1; D gene: .; clone size: few; J gene: TRBJ1-6
CDR3 DNA: TGTGCCAGCAGCTTTACAGGGGGTCAGGGCTACACCTTC; CDR3 protein: CASSFTGGQGYTF; V gene: TRBV5-5; D gene: TRBD1; clone size: many; J gene: TRBJ1-2
CDR3 DNA: TGTGCCAGCAGTTCCTACAACGGAGGGACTGAAGCTTTCTTT; CDR3 protein: CASSSYNGGTEAFF; V gene: TRBV12-3/TRBV12-4; D gene: .; clone size: .; J gene: TRBJ1-1
CDR3 DNA: TGTGCCAGCAGCTTAGAGGCAGCTACGGAGACCCAGTACTTC; CDR3 protein: CASSLEAATETQYF; V gene: TRBV11-2; D gene: .; clone size: .; J gene: TRBJ2-5
CDR3 DNA: TGTGCCAGCAGTCCAGGGCGGGGACTCATCAGGGAGACCCAGTACTTC; CDR3 protein: CASSPGRGLIRETQYF; V gene: TRBV27; D gene: .; clone size: .; J gene: TRBJ2-5
CDR3 DNA: TGTGCCAGCAGTGAAATTCGAGGCAGAACTAGCACAGATACGCAGTATTTT; CDR3 protein: CASSEIRGRTSTDTQYF; V gene: TRBV2; D gene: .; clone size: few; J gene: TRBJ2-3
CDR3 DNA: TGTGCCAGCAGCCAAGAGGGTCCTAGCGTCACTATATTGTACGAGCAGTACTTC; CDR3 protein: CASSQEGPSVTILYEQYF; V gene: TRBV3-1; D gene: .; clone size: few; J gene: TRBJ2-7
CDR3 DNA: TGTGCCAGCAGCGCCGAGAGGACTAGCACAGATACGCAGTATTTT; CDR3 protein: CASSAERTSTDTQYF; V gene: TRBV9; D gene: .; clone size: few; J gene: TRBJ2-3
CDR3 DNA: TGCGCCAGCAGCAGAACCGGGACTAGCGGGGGCAATGAGCAGTTCTTC; CDR3 protein: CASSRTGTSGGNEQFF; V gene: TRBV5-1; D gene: TRBD2; clone size: .; J gene: TRBJ2-1
CDR3 DNA: TGTGCCATCAGTGACAGGAGCTCCTACGAGCAGTACTTC; CDR3 protein: CAISDRSSYEQYF; V gene: TRBV10-3; D gene: .; clone size: few; J gene: TRBJ2-7
CDR3 DNA: TGCAGTGCTCTGGGCTCCTACAATGAGCAGTTCTTC; CDR3 protein: CSALGSYNEQFF; V gene: TRBV20-1; D gene: .; clone size: .; J gene: TRBJ2-1
CDR3 DNA: TGCGCCAGCAGCCCCACTACAGTGTATGGCTACACCTTC; CDR3 protein: CASSPTTVYGYTF; V gene: TRBV5-1; D gene: .; clone size: few; J gene: TRBJ1-2
CDR3 DNA: TGTGCCAGCAGCTTTTTCGGGCCAGAGCAAGAGACCCAGTACTTC; CDR3 protein: CASSFFGPEQETQYF; V gene: TRBV7-9; D gene: .; clone size: .; J gene: TRBJ2-5
CDR3 DNA: TGTGCCAGCAGTAGAAGCTCTCCCGGGGCAGATACGCAGTATTTT; CDR3 protein: CASSRSSPGADTQYF; V gene: TRBV12-3/TRBV12-4; D gene: .; clone size: .; J gene: TRBJ2-3
CDR3 DNA: TGTGCCATCAAGAAGGAGGTTAACTATGGCTACACCTTC; CDR3 protein: CAIKKEVNYGYTF; V gene: TRBV10-3; D gene: .; clone size: .; J gene: TRBJ1-2
CDR3 DNA: TGTGCCAGCAGCTTAGCGCCTAGCGGGAGAGCCGAGCAGTACTTC; CDR3 protein: CASSLAPSGRAEQYF; V gene: TRBV7-9; D gene: TRBD2; clone size: .; J gene: TRBJ2-7
CDR3 DNA: TGCAGTGCTACCGTTCCAACAGGGATTTCTGAAGCTTTCTTT; CDR3 protein: CSATVPTGISEAFF; V gene: TRBV20-1; D gene: .; clone size: .; J gene: TRBJ1-1
CDR3 DNA: TGTGCCAGCAGCCCGACTCCGACTAGCGGGAACAATGAGCAGTTCTTC; CDR3 protein: CASSPTPTSGNNEQFF; V gene: TRBV7-9; D gene: TRBD2; clone size: few; J gene: TRBJ2-1
CDR3 DNA: TGTGCCAGCAGTTCCCCAGGGGGGGGGAACACCGGGGAGCTGTTTTTT; CDR3 protein: CASSSPGGGNTGELFF; V gene: TRBV12-3/TRBV12-4; D gene: .; clone size: .; J gene: TRBJ2-2
CDR3 DNA: TGTGCCAGCAGCTTAGAGGCAGGGCTCGAGCAGTACTTC; CDR3 protein: CASSLEAGLEQYF; V gene: TRBV11-2; D gene: .; clone size: .; J gene: TRBJ2-7